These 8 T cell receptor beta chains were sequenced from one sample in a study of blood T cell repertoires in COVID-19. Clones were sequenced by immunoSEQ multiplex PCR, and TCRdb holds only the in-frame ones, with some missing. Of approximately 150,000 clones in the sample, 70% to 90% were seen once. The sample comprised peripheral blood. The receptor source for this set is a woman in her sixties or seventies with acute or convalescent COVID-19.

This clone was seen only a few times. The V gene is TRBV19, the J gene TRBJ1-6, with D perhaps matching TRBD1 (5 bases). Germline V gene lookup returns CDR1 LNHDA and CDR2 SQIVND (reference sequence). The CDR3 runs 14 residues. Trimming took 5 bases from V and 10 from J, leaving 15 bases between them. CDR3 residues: CASSGAGAGSPLHF. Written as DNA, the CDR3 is TGTGCCAGTAGTGGGGCCGGTGCCGGATCACCCCTCCACTTT.

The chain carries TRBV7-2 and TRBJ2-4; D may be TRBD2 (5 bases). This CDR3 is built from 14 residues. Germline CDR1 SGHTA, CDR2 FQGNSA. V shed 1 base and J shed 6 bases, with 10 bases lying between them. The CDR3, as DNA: TGTGCCAGCAGCTTAGGGTTAGGGAGAAACATTCAGTACTTC. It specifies CASSLGLGRNIQYF.

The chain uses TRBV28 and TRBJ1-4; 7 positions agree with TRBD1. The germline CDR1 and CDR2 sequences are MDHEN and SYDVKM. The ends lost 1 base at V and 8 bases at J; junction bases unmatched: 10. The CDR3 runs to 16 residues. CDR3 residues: CASSLSVRGAGEKLFF. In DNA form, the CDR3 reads TGTGCCAGCAGTTTATCCGTCAGGGGGGCAGGAGAAAAACTGTTTTTT.

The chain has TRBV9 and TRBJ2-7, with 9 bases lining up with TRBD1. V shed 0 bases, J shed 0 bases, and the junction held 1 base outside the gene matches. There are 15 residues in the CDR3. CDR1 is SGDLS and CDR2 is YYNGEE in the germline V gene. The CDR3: CASSVADRGSYEQYF. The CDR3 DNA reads TGTGCCAGCAGCGTAGCGGACAGGGGCTCCTACGAGCAGTACTTC.

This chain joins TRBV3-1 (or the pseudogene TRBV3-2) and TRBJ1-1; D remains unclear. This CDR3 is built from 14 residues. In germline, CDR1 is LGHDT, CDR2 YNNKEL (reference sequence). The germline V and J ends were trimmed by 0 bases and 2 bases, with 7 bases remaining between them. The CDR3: CASSQDGTNTEAFF. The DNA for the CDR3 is TGTGCCAGCAGCCAAGATGGCACAAACACTGAAGCTTTCTTT.

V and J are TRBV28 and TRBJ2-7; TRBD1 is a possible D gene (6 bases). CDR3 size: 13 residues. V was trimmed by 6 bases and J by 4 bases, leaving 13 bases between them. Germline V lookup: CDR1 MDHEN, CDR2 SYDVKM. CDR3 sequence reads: CASRPGHSYEQYF. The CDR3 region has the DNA TGTGCCAGCAGACCGGGACATTCTTACGAGCAGTACTTC.

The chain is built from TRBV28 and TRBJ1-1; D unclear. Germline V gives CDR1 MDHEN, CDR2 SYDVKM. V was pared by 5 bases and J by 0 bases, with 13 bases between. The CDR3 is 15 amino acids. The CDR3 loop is CASSPRGEVNTEAFF. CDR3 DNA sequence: TGTGCCAGCAGTCCGCGTGGGGAGGTGAACACTGAAGCTTTCTTT.

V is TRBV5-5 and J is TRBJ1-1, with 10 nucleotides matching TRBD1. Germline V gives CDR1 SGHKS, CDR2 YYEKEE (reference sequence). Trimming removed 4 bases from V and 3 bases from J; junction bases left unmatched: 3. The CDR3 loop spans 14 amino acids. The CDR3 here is CASSPGQGYTEAFF. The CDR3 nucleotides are TGTGCCAGCAGCCCGGGACAGGGGTACACTGAAGCTTTCTTT.